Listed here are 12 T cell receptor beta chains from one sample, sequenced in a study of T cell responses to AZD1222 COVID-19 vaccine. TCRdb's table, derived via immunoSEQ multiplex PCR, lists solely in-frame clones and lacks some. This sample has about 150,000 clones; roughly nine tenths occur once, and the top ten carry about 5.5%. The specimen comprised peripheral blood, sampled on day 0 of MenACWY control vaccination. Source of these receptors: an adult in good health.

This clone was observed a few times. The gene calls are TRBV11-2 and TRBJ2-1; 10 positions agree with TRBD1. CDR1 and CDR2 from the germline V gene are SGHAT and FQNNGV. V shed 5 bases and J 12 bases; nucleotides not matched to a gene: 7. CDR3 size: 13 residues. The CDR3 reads CASSAVRDRGQFF. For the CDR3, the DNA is TGTGCCAGCAGCGCGGTCCGGGACAGGGGGCAGTTCTTC.

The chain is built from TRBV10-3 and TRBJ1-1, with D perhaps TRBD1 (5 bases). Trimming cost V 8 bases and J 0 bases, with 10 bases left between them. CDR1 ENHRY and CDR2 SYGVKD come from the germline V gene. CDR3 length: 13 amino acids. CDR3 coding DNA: TGTGCCATCCAGGGTGATCTGAACACTGAAGCTTTCTTT. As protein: CAIQGDLNTEAFF.

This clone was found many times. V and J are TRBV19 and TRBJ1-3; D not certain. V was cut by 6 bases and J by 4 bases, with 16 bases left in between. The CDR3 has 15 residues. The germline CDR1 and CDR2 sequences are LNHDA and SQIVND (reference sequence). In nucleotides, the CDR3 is TGTGCCAGTAGCTTGGGAAGATTGGCGGGAAACACCATATATTTT. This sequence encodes CASSLGRLAGNTIYF.

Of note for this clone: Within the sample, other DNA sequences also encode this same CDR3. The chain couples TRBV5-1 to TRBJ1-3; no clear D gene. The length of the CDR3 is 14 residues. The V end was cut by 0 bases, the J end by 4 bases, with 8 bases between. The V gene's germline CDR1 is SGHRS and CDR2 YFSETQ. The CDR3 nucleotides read TGCGCCAGCAGCTTGGCTGGGTACGGAAACACCATATATTTT. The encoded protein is CASSLAGYGNTIYF.

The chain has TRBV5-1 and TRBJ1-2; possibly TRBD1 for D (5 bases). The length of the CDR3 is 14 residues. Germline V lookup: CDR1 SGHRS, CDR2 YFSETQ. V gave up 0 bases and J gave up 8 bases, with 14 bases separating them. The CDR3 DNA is TGCGCCAGCAGCTTGGCCAGCAGGGAAGGCGGCTACACCTTC. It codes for CASSLASREGGYTF. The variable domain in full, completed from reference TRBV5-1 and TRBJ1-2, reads KAGVTQTPRYLIKTRGQQVTLSCSPISGHRSVSWYQQTPGQGLQFLFEYFSETQRNKGNFPGRFSGRQFSNSRSEMNVSTLELGDSALYLCASSLASREGGYTFGSGTRLTVV.

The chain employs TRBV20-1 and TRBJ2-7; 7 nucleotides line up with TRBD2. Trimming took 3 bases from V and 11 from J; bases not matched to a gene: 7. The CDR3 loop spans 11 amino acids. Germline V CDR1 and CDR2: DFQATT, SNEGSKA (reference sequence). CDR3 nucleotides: TGCAGTGCTAGTCGAGGGGAGGGAGAGTACTTC. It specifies CSASRGEGEYF.

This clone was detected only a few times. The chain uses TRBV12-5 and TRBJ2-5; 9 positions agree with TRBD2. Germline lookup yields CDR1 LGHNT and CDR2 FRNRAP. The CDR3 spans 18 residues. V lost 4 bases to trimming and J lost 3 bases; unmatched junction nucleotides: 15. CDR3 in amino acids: CASGSILDGGRAKETQYF. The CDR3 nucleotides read TGTGCTAGTGGTTCCATCCTCGATGGCGGGAGGGCTAAAGAGACCCAGTACTTC.

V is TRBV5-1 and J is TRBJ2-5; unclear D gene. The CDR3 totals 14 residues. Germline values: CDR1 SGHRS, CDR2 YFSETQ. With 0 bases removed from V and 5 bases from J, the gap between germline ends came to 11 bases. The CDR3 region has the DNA TGCGCCAGCAGCTTGGTAGTGGGCTCGGAGACCCAGTACTTC. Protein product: CASSLVVGSETQYF.

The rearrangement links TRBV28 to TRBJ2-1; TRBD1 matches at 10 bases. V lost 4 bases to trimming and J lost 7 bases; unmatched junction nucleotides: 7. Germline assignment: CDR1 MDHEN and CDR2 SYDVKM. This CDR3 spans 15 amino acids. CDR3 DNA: TGTGCCAGCAGTTCCCCTAGGACAGGGGGGAATGAGCAGTTCTTC. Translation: CASSSPRTGGNEQFF.

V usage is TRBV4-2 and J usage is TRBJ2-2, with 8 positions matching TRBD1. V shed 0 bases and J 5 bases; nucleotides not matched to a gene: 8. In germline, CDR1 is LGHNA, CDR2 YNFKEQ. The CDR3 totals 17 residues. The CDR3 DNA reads TGTGCCAGCAGCCAAGACGGCGACAGGGGACCAACCGGGGAGCTGTTTTTT. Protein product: CASSQDGDRGPTGELFF.

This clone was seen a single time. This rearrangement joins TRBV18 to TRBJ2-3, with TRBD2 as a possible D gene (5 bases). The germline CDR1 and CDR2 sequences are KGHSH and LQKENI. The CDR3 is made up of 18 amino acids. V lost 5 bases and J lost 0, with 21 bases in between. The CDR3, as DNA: TGTGCCAGCTCAACCCTACCGGGAAGCCAATCTAGCACAGATACGCAGTATTTT. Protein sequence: CASSTLPGSQSSTDTQYF.

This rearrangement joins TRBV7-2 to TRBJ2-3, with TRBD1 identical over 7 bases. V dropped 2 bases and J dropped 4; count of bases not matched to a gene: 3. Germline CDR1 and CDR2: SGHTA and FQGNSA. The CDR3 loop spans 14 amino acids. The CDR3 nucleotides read TGTGCCAGCAGCTTACGGACAGGCCCAGATACGCAGTATTTT. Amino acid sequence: CASSLRTGPDTQYF.